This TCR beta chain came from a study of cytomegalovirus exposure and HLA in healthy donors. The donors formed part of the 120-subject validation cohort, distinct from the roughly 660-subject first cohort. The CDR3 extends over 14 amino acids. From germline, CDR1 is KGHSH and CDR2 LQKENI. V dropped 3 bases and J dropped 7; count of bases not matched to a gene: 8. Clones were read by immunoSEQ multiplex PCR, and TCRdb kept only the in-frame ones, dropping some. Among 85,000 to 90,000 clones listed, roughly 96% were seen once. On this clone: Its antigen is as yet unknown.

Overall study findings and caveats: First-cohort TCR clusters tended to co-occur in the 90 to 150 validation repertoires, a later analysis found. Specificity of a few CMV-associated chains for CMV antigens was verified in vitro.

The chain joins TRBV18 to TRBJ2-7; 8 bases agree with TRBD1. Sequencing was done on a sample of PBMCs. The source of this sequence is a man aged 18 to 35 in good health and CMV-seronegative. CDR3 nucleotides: TGTGCCAGCTCACCTCTCGACAGGGGCCGGGAGCAGTACTTC. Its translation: CASSPLDRGREQYF.